These 16 T cell receptor beta chains originate from one sample sequenced in a study of blood T cell repertoires in COVID-19 (dated by TCRdb to about 2020). Library method: the immunoSEQ multiplex PCR assay. Sourced from immuneACCESS, this table was stored by TCRdb with only in-frame sequences that have V and J called. A share of the clones is absent; for the studies checked, an unresolved V gene accounts for under half, and the remainder has no known explanation. Here the sample has fewer than 250,000 clones; 70% to 90% occur a single time. Together, the top ten hold roughly 0.69% of the sample. The sequencing sample was made of peripheral blood. These receptors all come from a man in his forties or fifties with acute or convalescent COVID-19.

The gene calls are TRBV5-1 and TRBJ2-5; D possibly corresponds to TRBD2 (6 bases). This CDR3 has 15 amino acids. The germline gives CDR1 SGHRS, CDR2 YFSETQ. V lost 0 bases and J lost 0, with 9 bases in between. Here the CDR3 reads CASSLASGDQETQYF. In DNA, the CDR3 is TGCGCCAGCAGCTTGGCCTCGGGGGACCAAGAGACCCAGTACTTC. The variable domain in full, with the rest retrieved from reference TRBV5-1 and TRBJ2-5, is KAGVTQTPRYLIKTRGQQVTLSCSPISGHRSVSWYQQTPGQGLQFLFEYFSETQRNKGNFPGRFSGRQFSNSRSEMNVSTLELGDSALYLCASSLASGDQETQYFGPGTRLLVL.

The chain is built from TRBV10-2 and TRBJ2-7; possibly TRBD1 for D (7 bases). The germline V gene encodes CDR1 WSHSY and CDR2 SAAADI. This CDR3 spans 13 amino acids. The ends were cut back, 5 bases at V and 5 bases at J, with 13 bases in the middle. The DNA for the CDR3 is TGCGCCAGCAGTTATGACAGGGAGGACGAGCAGTACTTC. Translated, it gives CASSYDREDEQYF.

The V and J genes are TRBV7-8 and TRBJ2-1; 11 bases are shared with TRBD1. The CDR3 runs to 19 residues. V dropped 5 bases and J dropped 6; count of bases not matched to a gene: 18. CDR1 SGHVS and CDR2 FQNEAQ come from the germline V gene. The chain's CDR3 is CASSPGPSVGQGARNEQFF. CDR3 coding DNA: TGTGCCAGCAGCCCCGGCCCGAGCGTAGGACAGGGGGCTCGCAATGAGCAGTTCTTC.

About this clone itself: One junction end does not reproduce the germline sequence, and a read error may be involved. J is TRBJ2-1 and V is TRBV7-7; unclear D gene. The length of the CDR3 is 16 residues. In germline, CDR1 is SSHAT, CDR2 FNYEAQ (reference sequence). The CDR3 DNA is TGTGCTAGCAGCCCACTCAACTTGAGCTCCTACAATGAGCAGTTCTTC. As protein: CASSPLNLSSYNEQFF.

The sample holds one count of this clone. The chain combines TRBV5-1 with TRBJ2-2, with 7 positions matching TRBD1. The CDR3 runs 14 residues. The V segment lost 2 bases and the J segment 6 bases; nucleotides outside the gene matches: 4. The germline CDR1 and CDR2 sequences are SGHRS and YFSETQ. The CDR3 sequence: CASSLLTGSGELFF. The CDR3 DNA sequence: TGCGCCAGCAGCTTACTGACAGGGTCCGGGGAGCTGTTTTTT. Complete variable domain (other parts from reference TRBV5-1 and TRBJ2-2): KAGVTQTPRYLIKTRGQQVTLSCSPISGHRSVSWYQQTPGQGLQFLFEYFSETQRNKGNFPGRFSGRQFSNSRSEMNVSTLELGDSALYLCASSLLTGSGELFFGEGSRLTVL.

V gene TRBV27 combines with J gene TRBJ1-1; 10 bases are shared with TRBD1. V shed 3 bases and J 6 bases; nucleotides not matched to a gene: 1. This CDR3 has 13 amino acids. In germline, CDR1 is MNHEY, CDR2 SMNVEV (reference sequence). DNA of the CDR3: TGTGCCAGCAGTTTGACAGGGGGCGCTGAAGCTTTCTTT. Amino acids: CASSLTGGAEAFF.

This clone was seen once. The chain employs TRBV7-9 and TRBJ2-2; possibly TRBD1 for D (6 bases). V lost 10 bases and J 2 bases, leaving 14 bases between the germline ends. The CDR3 is made up of 14 amino acids. Per germline, CDR1 SEHNR and CDR2 FQNEAQ (reference sequence). The CDR3: CAKQGLGNTGELFF. CDR3 nucleotides: TGTGCCAAACAGGGCCTCGGAAACACCGGGGAGCTGTTTTTT.

The V gene is TRBV6-5, the J gene TRBJ1-4; D ambiguous. Germline V gives CDR1 MNHEY, CDR2 SVGAGI. The germline V and J ends were trimmed by 6 bases and 5 bases, with 16 bases remaining between them. This CDR3 contains 15 residues. The CDR3 here is CASRMRNIANEKLFF. The CDR3 region has the DNA TGTGCCAGCAGGATGCGGAACATCGCCAATGAAAAACTGTTTTTT.

This chain connects TRBV7-9 to TRBJ1-4; D call uncertain. V lost 2 bases to trimming and J lost 0 bases, with 13 bases between them. The CDR3 has 17 amino acids. Germline CDR1 is SEHNR and CDR2 is FQNEAQ (reference sequence). The CDR3 region is CASSLPYERATNEKLFF. The CDR3 nucleotides are TGTGCCAGCAGCTTACCGTATGAGAGAGCAACTAATGAAAAACTGTTTTTT.

V usage is TRBV19 and J usage is TRBJ2-1; the D gene is possibly TRBD2 (5 bases). This CDR3 contains 11 residues. Germline assignment: CDR1 LNHDA and CDR2 SQIVND (reference sequence). V was pared by 5 bases and J by 10 bases, with 9 bases between. The CDR3 coding sequence is TGTGCCAGTAGTCGCCGAGGGGAGCAGTTCTTC. Amino acid sequence: CASSRRGEQFF.

This sequence joins TRBV7-2 and TRBJ2-1, with D possibly matching TRBD2 (6 bases). Trimming left V 1 base short and J 0 bases short, with 10 bases between. This CDR3 is built from 16 residues. Germline CDR1 SGHTA, CDR2 FQGNSA. CDR3 in amino acids: CASSLEAGLSYNEQFF. CDR3 DNA sequence: TGTGCCAGCAGCTTAGAAGCGGGTCTCTCCTACAATGAGCAGTTCTTC.

This clone has only one observation. The rearrangement joins TRBV3-1 (or the pseudogene TRBV3-2) to TRBJ1-4; no clear D. Germline loops: CDR1 LGHDT, CDR2 YNNKEL (reference sequence). V gave up 4 bases and J gave up 8 bases, with 8 bases separating them. CDR3 length equals 12 residues. The CDR3 is CASSLSSEKLFF. CDR3 bases: TGTGCCAGCAGCCTCTCAAGCGAAAAACTGTTTTTT.

The J gene is TRBJ2-7, the V gene TRBV7-2; 9 bases are a match to TRBD2. V gave up 4 bases and J gave up 4 bases; unmatched junction bases: 5. The CDR3 runs 14 residues. From germline, CDR1 is SGHTA and CDR2 FQGNSA. CDR3 bases: TGTGCCAGCAGCTCGGGGAGCGGGAGGTACGAGCAGTACTTC. This encodes CASSSGSGRYEQYF.

The gene calls are TRBV2 and TRBJ1-5; 10 bases agree with TRBD1. V shed 7 bases, J shed 6 bases, and the junction held 6 bases outside the gene matches. The CDR3 has 14 residues. Germline V CDR1 and CDR2: SNHLY, FYNNEI. CDR3 DNA: TGTGCCAGCACCCCGGGACAGGGGATTCAGCCCCAGCATTTT. Translation: CASTPGQGIQPQHF.

The gene calls are TRBV7-2 and TRBJ2-7, with TRBD1 matching 8 bases. This CDR3 is built from 14 residues. The germline gives CDR1 SGHTA, CDR2 FQGNSA. V was clipped by 4 bases and J by 5 bases; unmatched bases: 7. The CDR3 coding sequence is TGTGCCAGCAGCTCACAGGGGGGATACGACGAGCAGTACTTC. This encodes CASSSQGGYDEQYF. Supplemented by reference TRBV7-2 and TRBJ2-7, the full variable domain reads GAGVSQSPSNKVTEKGKDVELRCDPISGHTALYWYRQSLGQGLEFLIYFQGNSAPDKSGLPSDRFSAERTGGSVSTLTIQRTQQEDSAVYLCASSSQGGYDEQYFGPGTRLTVT.

This chain uses TRBV29-1 with TRBJ2-7, with D possibly matching TRBD2 (5 bases). Germline values: CDR1 SQVTM, CDR2 ANQGSEA. CDR3 size: 11 residues. V was cut by 5 bases and J by 12 bases, with 17 bases left in between. This chain's CDR3 is CSVSDSSGAYF. CDR3 nucleotide sequence: TGCAGCGTTTCGGACTCGTCTGGCGCGTACTTC.